A single T cell receptor (beta chain) is shown here with its context. The assay was immunoSEQ multiplex PCR, and TCRdb's table has in-frame clones only and misses some. Altogether approximately 1.5 million clones are present, approximately 98% being singletons, with the ten largest covering about 0.45%. Germline V lookup: CDR1 SGHTA, CDR2 FQGNSA. The CDR3 is 15 residues long. V was pared by 5 bases and J by 9 bases, with 16 bases of the junction left unmatched. The data are from a study of shared clonotypes between healthy human individuals. The sample was naive CD4+ T cells sorted from blood. Documented subset: CD45RA+ positively selected. This receptor was identified in a man in his thirties or forties in good health. The V gene is TRBV7-2, the J gene TRBJ2-7, with TRBD1 matching 7 bases. DNA for the CDR3: TGTGCCAGCAGCCATGACAGGGACCAACCGGATCGGCAGTACTTC. It specifies CASSHDRDQPDRQYF.